This T cell receptor (beta chain) was identified during a study of OX40 agonist ivuxolimab in advanced cancers. Study at large: Ivuxolimab, which patients received intravenously every 2 weeks, was dosed at 0.01 to 10 mg/kg. Among those enrolled, mean age was roughly 55 years (range roughly 20 to 79) and 82.7% were male.

The protocol was immunoSEQ multiplex PCR, while the TCRdb copy is restricted to in-frame clones and leaves out a portion. Found here are 20,000 or so clones, over 75% of them singletons; the top ten hold less than 30%. Study outcomes and limitations: Among T cells, CD8+ cells averaged more expanded clones than CD4+ cells.

With regard to this clone: Its target is unknown.

V lost 7 bases and J 2 bases, leaving 18 bases between the germline ends. Germline CDR1 MNHEY, CDR2 SMNVEV (reference sequence). This CDR3 has 16 amino acids. Source: CD4+ or CD8+ T cells sorted from blood, taken in a trial of the OX40 agonist ivuxolimab. The sequence was collected from an adult with an advanced solid tumor such as melanoma, head and neck, liver or kidney cancer. The chain employs TRBV27 and TRBJ2-1; D call uncertain. The CDR3 protein is CASTSGSYPTYNEQFF. In nucleotides, the CDR3 is TGTGCCAGCACCTCCGGATCCTATCCTACCTACAATGAGCAGTTCTTC.